The clone carrying this TCR beta chain came up many times. This entry belongs to a study of neurological immune-mediated disorders. One entry per CDR3 protein, called by TCRdb with MiXCR from the 5' RACE reads. This table has roughly 71,000 distinct CDR3 sequences, roughly 3.9% appearing once. This CDR3 region has 13 residues. Germline V gives CDR1 SGHTS, CDR2 YDEGEE. With 4 bases removed from V and 6 bases from J, the gap between germline ends came to 11 bases. The source material was PBMCs. This receptor was obtained from a man aged 25-45 years with multiple sclerosis. This chain connects TRBV5-8 to TRBJ2-4; no clear D gene. The CDR3 region has the DNA TGTGCCAGCAGCCTGGACGCTACAAACATTCAGTACTTC. It yields the protein CASSLDATNIQYF.